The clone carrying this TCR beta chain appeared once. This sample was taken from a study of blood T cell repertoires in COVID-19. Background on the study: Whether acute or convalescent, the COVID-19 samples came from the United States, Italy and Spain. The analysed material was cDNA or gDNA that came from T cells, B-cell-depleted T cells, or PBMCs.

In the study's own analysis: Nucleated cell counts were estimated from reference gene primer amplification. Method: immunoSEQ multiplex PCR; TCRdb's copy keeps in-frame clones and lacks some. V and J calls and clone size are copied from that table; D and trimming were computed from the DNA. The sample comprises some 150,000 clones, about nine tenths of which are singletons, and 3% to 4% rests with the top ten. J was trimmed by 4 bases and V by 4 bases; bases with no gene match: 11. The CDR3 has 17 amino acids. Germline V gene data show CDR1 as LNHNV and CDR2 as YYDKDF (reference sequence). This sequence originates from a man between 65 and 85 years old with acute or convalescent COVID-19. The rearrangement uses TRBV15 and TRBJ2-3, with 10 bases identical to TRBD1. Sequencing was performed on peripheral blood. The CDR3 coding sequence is TGTGCCACCAGCATCTTTACCGGGACAGGGGTATCAGATACGCAGTATTTT. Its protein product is CATSIFTGTGVSDTQYF.